One and the same sample provided the 9 T cell receptor beta chains below, sequenced in a study of blood T cell repertoires in COVID-19. The method was immunoSEQ multiplex PCR; TCRdb's version includes in-frame clones alone and lacks a portion of them. The table shows under 100,000 clones, with 89% occurring only once. Input material: peripheral blood. The origin of the receptors is a man in his fifties or sixties with acute or convalescent COVID-19.

The table lists this clone with a count of one. This chain joins TRBV18 and TRBJ1-2, with TRBD1 matching over 9 bases. The germline CDR1 and CDR2 sequences are KGHSH and LQKENI. The CDR3 has 13 residues. Trimming at V came to 8 bases and at J to 6 bases, leaving 7 bases not matched to a gene. The CDR3 spells CASQQGAGDGYTF. DNA for the CDR3: TGTGCCAGCCAACAGGGGGCTGGGGATGGCTACACCTTC.

The gene calls are TRBV18 and TRBJ1-2; D not certain. Germline CDR1 reads KGHSH; CDR2 reads LQKENI. The CDR3 covers 15 residues. V lost 1 base and J 4 bases, leaving 13 bases between the germline ends. In nucleotides, the CDR3 is TGTGCCAGCTCACCACGGTCTGTTCCCAGCTATGGCTACACCTTC. Amino acids: CASSPRSVPSYGYTF.

The chain combines TRBV5-6 with TRBJ1-1; D gene uncertain. The ends were cut back, 4 bases at V and 5 bases at J, with 15 bases in the middle. The germline V gene encodes CDR1 SGHDT and CDR2 YYEEEE. The CDR3 has 14 amino acids. The CDR3 DNA sequence: TGTGCCAGCAGCCGGAGGGCCCTTGGGACTGAAGCTTTCTTT. It is translated as CASSRRALGTEAFF.

This chain uses TRBV29-1 with TRBJ2-5; TRBD1 matches 7 bases. The germline gives CDR1 SQVTM, CDR2 ANQGSEA. This CDR3 spans 12 amino acids. J gave up 5 bases and V 3 bases, and 3 bases lay outside the gene matches. The CDR3 nucleotides are TGCAGCGTTGAGATGACAGGGGAGACCCAGTACTTC. Translating gives CSVEMTGETQYF.

V gene TRBV5-4 combines with J gene TRBJ2-2; D is uncertain. Between the trimmed V and J ends, which lost 4 bases and 7 bases, there was a span of 11 bases. CDR1 and CDR2 (germline): SGHNT, YYREEE (reference sequence). The length of the CDR3 is 13 residues. Written as DNA, the CDR3 is TGTGCCAGCAGCCTCCGACAAGGCGGGGAGCTGTTTTTT. Residues: CASSLRQGGELFF.

This clone has only one observation. The rearrangement links TRBV6-5 to TRBJ1-3, with D possibly TRBD1 on 5 matching bases. CDR1 and CDR2 from the germline V gene are MNHEY and SVGAGI. With 8 bases removed from V and 4 bases from J, the gap between germline ends came to 15 bases. The CDR3 spans 14 residues. Here the CDR3 DNA reads TGTGCCAGCGTACCCCAGGGATACGGAAACACCATATATTTT. Residues: CASVPQGYGNTIYF.

V gene TRBV5-1 combines with J gene TRBJ1-1; D is possibly TRBD1 (5 bases). Trimming took off 5 bases at V and 4 bases at J, with 12 bases between the two ends. Germline V gives CDR1 SGHRS, CDR2 YFSETQ. The CDR3 has 13 residues. The DNA for the CDR3 is TGCGCCAGCAGTCCAGGGTTGGGCACTGAAGCTTTCTTT. Encoded protein: CASSPGLGTEAFF.

The chain couples TRBV7-2 to TRBJ1-4, with TRBD1 matching 9 bases. Germline V gene sequence: CDR1 SGHTA, CDR2 FQGNSA. The CDR3 runs to 15 residues. V shed 4 bases and J 10 bases; nucleotides not matched to a gene: 10. Here the CDR3 DNA reads TGTGCCAGCAGCTCCGGGGGACAGGGCTTAGGAAAACTGTTTTTT. This sequence encodes CASSSGGQGLGKLFF.

The chain recombines TRBV3-1 (or the pseudogene TRBV3-2) with TRBJ2-7; TRBD2 matches at 10 bases. Germline V gives CDR1 LGHDT, CDR2 YNNKEL (reference sequence). V shed 4 bases, J shed 3 bases, and the junction held 3 bases outside the gene matches. The CDR3 is 14 amino acids. CDR3 nucleotide sequence: TGTGCCAGCAGCCTAGCGGGGGGAATCTACGAGCAGTACTTC. Residues: CASSLAGGIYEQYF.